This TCR beta chain was sequenced during a study of T cells after posttransplantation cyclophosphamide (dated by TCRdb to the mid-2010s). Regarding the study in general: Using TRB sequencing, the study followed how the T cell repertoire rebuilt after myeloablative bone marrow transplantation with posttransplantation cyclophosphamide given as GVHD prophylaxis. Blood from all 34 PTCy patients who had 1-year posttransplant specimens underwent TRB sequencing. Samples from about 37 PTCy-treated patients and under 20 related bone marrow donors of those patients were subjected to antigen receptor sequencing. In 3 patients, up to roughly 3 additional blood samples taken between 2 and 5.2 years after transplant also underwent TRB sequencing, as did pretransplant blood from a handful of patients. Because TRA and TRB clonality correlated tightly in fewer than ten samples, later TCR analyses were limited to TRB. Public TRB sequences were searched against a database of over 3,000 sequences associated with responses to pathogens, tumor antigens, self-antigens and alloantigens. The full study reports these points: Donor-recipient similarity was low at 1-2 months but rose over the first year, and later blood repertoires were often dominated by donor CD8+ memory clones. The TRB repertoires of T cells infiltrating skin or GI tract showed only limited overlap with the TRB repertoires of T cells in blood. Across approximately 45 patients, TRB clonality was highly associated with recipient CMV seropositivity and CMV reactivation, and PTCy diversity was similar to diversity in CNI/methotrexate controls.

This clone was observed a single time. Its antigen remains undetermined. No base quality values were provided; no much bigger clone lies one nucleotide off. Genomic DNA was used for TRB sequencing, which was performed with the immunoSEQ assay at survey resolution or with the hsTCRB kit. The authors' analysis ran thus. Initial read processing used immunoSEQ software, and repertoire analyses used the LymphoSeq R package. Clonality was computed as 1 minus normalized Shannon entropy; Gini coefficient was also calculated for each TRB dataset. Phenotypes of unsorted samples were inferred by mapping TRB sequences from sorted subsets of the recipient or donor onto unsorted samples of the same recipient. TCRdb's version of the immuneACCESS table is confined to in-frame rearrangements and falls short of the full clone set. An unresolved V gene accounts for under half of the shortfall where checked; the remainder is of unknown origin. V and J calls and clone size are given by that table; D and trimming were obtained from the DNA. A total of 21,000 or so clones appear in this sample, approximately 86% of them only once. Roughly 2.1% of the sample comes from the top ten.

The control cohort consisted of some 10 patients who had myeloablative marrow transplants with methotrexate plus a calcineurin inhibitor and who were sampled 1 year after transplant. Mononuclear cells from peripheral blood and bone marrow were separated by Ficoll-Hypaque density centrifugation and then cryopreserved. V and J are truncated by 8 bases and 0 bases respectively, leaving an intervening sequence of 4 bases. The CDR3 runs 11 amino acids, cysteine and phenylalanine included. Only CDR3 DNA is held: 33 bases, read in frame from base 1. The germline V gene sets CDR1 to SGHAT and CDR2 to FQNNGV.

The receptor chain draws on TRBV11-2 and TRBJ1-1, with no confident D gene call. The sequenced sample was PBMCs, obtained approximately 360 days after allogeneic stem cell transplant with calcineurin inhibitor and methotrexate. This TCR came from a female patient in her 30s who received an allogeneic stem cell transplant from an unrelated donor, was CMV-positive, and had acute and chronic GVHD. Some T cells may be donor cells from the graft after a transplant. The bases read TGTGCCAGCCAGATGAACACTGAAGCTTTCTTT. Its translation reads: CASQMNTEAFF.